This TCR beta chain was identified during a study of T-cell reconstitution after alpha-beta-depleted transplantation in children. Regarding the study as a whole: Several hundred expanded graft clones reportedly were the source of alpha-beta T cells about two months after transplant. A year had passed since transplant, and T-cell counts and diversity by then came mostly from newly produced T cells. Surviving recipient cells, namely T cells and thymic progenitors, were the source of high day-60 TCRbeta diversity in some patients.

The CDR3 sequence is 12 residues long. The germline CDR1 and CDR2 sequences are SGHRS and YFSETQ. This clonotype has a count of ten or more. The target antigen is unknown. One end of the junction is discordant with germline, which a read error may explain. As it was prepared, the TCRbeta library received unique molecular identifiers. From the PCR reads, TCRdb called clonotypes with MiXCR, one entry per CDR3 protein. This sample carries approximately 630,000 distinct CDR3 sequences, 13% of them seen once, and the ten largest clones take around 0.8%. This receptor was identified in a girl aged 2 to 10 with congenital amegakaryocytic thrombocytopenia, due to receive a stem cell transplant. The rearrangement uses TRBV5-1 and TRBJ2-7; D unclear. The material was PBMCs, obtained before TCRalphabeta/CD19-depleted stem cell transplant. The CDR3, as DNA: TGTGCCAGCAGTGTGAGCTCCTACGAGCAGTACTTC. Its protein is CASSVSSYEQYF.